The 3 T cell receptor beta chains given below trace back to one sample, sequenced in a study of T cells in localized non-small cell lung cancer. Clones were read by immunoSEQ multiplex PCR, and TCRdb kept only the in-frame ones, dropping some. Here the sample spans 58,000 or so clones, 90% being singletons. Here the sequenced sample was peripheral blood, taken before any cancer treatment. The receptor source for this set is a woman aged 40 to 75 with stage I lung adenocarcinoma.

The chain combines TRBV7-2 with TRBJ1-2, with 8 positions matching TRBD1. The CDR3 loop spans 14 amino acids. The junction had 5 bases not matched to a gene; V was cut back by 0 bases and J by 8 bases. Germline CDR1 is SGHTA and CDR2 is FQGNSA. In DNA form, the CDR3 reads TGTGCCAGCAGCTTAGCCGAGACAGGGGTCGGCTACACCTTC. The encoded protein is CASSLAETGVGYTF.

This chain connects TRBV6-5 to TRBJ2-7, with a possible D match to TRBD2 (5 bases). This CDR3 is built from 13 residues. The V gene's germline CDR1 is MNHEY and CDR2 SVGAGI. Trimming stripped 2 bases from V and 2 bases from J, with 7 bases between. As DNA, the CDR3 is TGTGCCAGCAGTTACAGGGAGACCTACGAGCAGTACTTC. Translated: CASSYRETYEQYF.

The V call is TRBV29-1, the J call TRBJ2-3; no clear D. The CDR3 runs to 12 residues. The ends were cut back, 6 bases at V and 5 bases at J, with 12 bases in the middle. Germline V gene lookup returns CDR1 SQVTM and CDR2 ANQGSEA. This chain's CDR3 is CSVGSVGDTQYF. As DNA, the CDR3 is TGCAGCGTCGGGTCCGTAGGAGATACGCAGTATTTT.